The rows below give T cell receptor beta chains drawn from one sample of a study of blood T cell repertoires in COVID-19. Only in-frame clones appear in the TCRdb table, and some are missing; sequencing was by immunoSEQ multiplex PCR. The data contain 25,000 to 35,000 clones, roughly 85% of them singletons. Material: peripheral blood. The receptors come from a man between 60 and 75 years old with active COVID-19. The CDR3 runs from the conserved cysteine through the conserved F or W. Fields, in order: clone size, D gene, V gene, J gene, CDR3 DNA, CDR3 protein. The D gene is left open where the match is weak. Clone size is stated in some rows and not others, as once, few, many or a class when expanded.

>medium-sized|TRBD2|TRBV10-3|TRBJ2-4
TGTGCCATCAGTGGGACTAGCGGGTCAGCCAAAAACATTCAGTACTTC
CAISGTSGSAKNIQYF
>.|.|TRBV18|TRBJ1-5
TGTGCCAGCTCACCAACGGCGAGAGGTACAGGGAATCAGCCCCAGCATTTT
CASSPTARGTGNQPQHF
>.|TRBD2|TRBV18|TRBJ2-1
TGTGCCAGCTCACCGGGACTAGCGGGACTGTCGTCCTACAATGAGCAGTTCTTC
CASSPGLAGLSSYNEQFF
>.|.|TRBV19|TRBJ2-2
TGTGCCAGTTCTCCTAAGGGGGAAAGGAGGACCGGGGAGCTGTTTTTT
CASSPKGERRTGELFF
>.|TRBD2|TRBV27|TRBJ2-1
TGTGCCAGCAGTTTGGGACTAGCGGGGGTACCCGTCGCCTACAATGAGCAGTTCTTC
CASSLGLAGVPVAYNEQFF
>.|.|TRBV30|TRBJ2-4
TGTGCCTGGAGGGGAGGCGTTCTTGCCAAAAACATTCAGTACTTC
CAWRGGVLAKNIQYF
>once|.|TRBV24-1|TRBJ2-3
TGTGCCACCAGTGACGTGGTCCGGAGTACGCAGTATTTT
CATSDVVRSTQYF
>.|TRBD2|TRBV5-6|TRBJ2-5
TGTGCCAGCAGCTTCGGGCTAGCGGGAGGGGGGCGAGAGACCCAGTACTTC
CASSFGLAGGGRETQYF
>.|TRBD2|TRBV2|TRBJ2-7
TGTGCCAGCACGTCTCCCGGGACTAGCGACTACGAGCAGTACTTC
CASTSPGTSDYEQYF
>.|.|TRBV19|TRBJ2-5
TGTGCCAGTAGTATAGATTTAGAGGAGACCCAGTACTTC
CASSIDLEETQYF
>.|TRBD1|TRBV28|TRBJ2-7
TGTGCCAGCAGTTTGGCAGGGGGCCACGAGCAGTACTTC
CASSLAGGHEQYF
>.|.|TRBV9|TRBJ2-6
TGTGCCAGCAGCATAGACGGGAGTTTGGGGCCTGGGGCCAACGTCCTGACTTTC
CASSIDGSLGPGANVLTF
>once|.|TRBV6-1|TRBJ2-5
TGTGCCAGCAGTGAATGGAGCGGGCTCAGAGCTAAAGAGACCCAGTACTTC
CASSEWSGLRAKETQYF
>.|.|TRBV5-1|TRBJ2-5
TGCGCCAGCAGCTTGGTGTCTTCTAGCCAAGAGACCCAGTACTTC
CASSLVSSSQETQYF
>.|TRBD2|TRBV15|TRBJ2-1
TGTGCCACCAGCAGAACCCTGGGACTAGCGGGAGGGGGACATGAGCAGTTCTTC
CATSRTLGLAGGGHEQFF
>few|TRBD2|TRBV28|TRBJ2-7
TGTGCCAGCACCTCGGGAGGGACCGAAATTAACGAGCAGTACTTC
CASTSGGTEINEQYF
>.|TRBD1|TRBV5-5|TRBJ2-5
TGTGCCAGCAGCCGGGCGGGACAGGGGTACCAAGAGACCCAGTACTTC
CASSRAGQGYQETQYF
>few|TRBD2|TRBV6-2/TRBV6-3|TRBJ2-1
TGTGCCAGCAGTACCCCGGGACTAGCGGCCTACAATGAGCAGTTCTTC
CASSTPGLAAYNEQFF
>.|.|TRBV5-6|TRBJ2-3
TGTGCCAGCAGCTTGGCCAACCAGTATGGTACAGATACGCAGTATTTT
CASSLANQYGTDTQYF
>.|.|TRBV5-4|TRBJ2-3
TGTGCCAGCAGCTCAAAGTCTGGGGCTACAGATACGCAGTATTTT
CASSSKSGATDTQYF
>.|TRBD2|TRBV10-2|TRBJ2-3
TGCGCCAGCAGTGCGGGAACTAGCGGGAGGATAGATACGCAGTATTTT
CASSAGTSGRIDTQYF
>few|TRBD2|TRBV10-3|TRBJ2-3
TGTGCCATCAGAGCGCTGGGAGGGCCAATGGATACGCAGTATTTT
CAIRALGGPMDTQYF
>.|TRBD2|TRBV27|TRBJ2-1
TGTGCCAGCAGGACTAGCGGGAGCACTTCGTCCTACAATGAGCAGTTCTTC
CASRTSGSTSSYNEQFF
>.|TRBD1|TRBV19|TRBJ2-7
TGTGCCAGTAGCCGGGACAGACAGTACGAGCAGTACTTC
CASSRDRQYEQYF
>.|.|TRBV19|TRBJ2-3
TGTGCCAGTAGTAGGGGGGATCGCACAGATACGCAGTATTTT
CASSRGDRTDTQYF
>.|TRBD1|TRBV5-4|TRBJ1-1
TGTGCCAGCACCCCGGGACAGGAAACGAACACTGAAGCTTTCTTT
CASTPGQETNTEAFF
>.|.|TRBV18|TRBJ2-1
TGTGCCAGCTCACCACCCCTCGCGGAATACAATGAGCAGTTCTTC
CASSPPLAEYNEQFF
>few|TRBD2|TRBV10-3|TRBJ2-3
TGTGCCATCAGTCTCGGACTAGCGGGAGGGGCAGATACGCAGTATTTT
CAISLGLAGGADTQYF
>.|.|TRBV6-4|TRBJ2-2
TGTGCCAGCTCCTCGGGACTGCCCACCGGGGAGCTGTTTTTT
CASSSGLPTGELFF
>.|.|TRBV12-3/TRBV12-4|TRBJ2-1
TGTGCCAGCAGTTCGGGACTGCCCCAGCAGTTCTTC
CASSSGLPQQFF
>.|.|TRBV27|TRBJ1-1
TGTGCCAGCAGTACCCTGACAGGAAACACTGAAGCTTTCTTT
CASSTLTGNTEAFF
>.|.|TRBV20-1|TRBJ2-2
TGCAGTGCTAGTCCTCCTTTGACAGGACCTAACACCGGGGAGCTGTTTTTT
CSASPPLTGPNTGELFF
>.|TRBD1|TRBV5-1|TRBJ2-5
TGCGCCAGCAGACGACAGGGCGAAGGGGAGACCCAGTACTTC
CASRRQGEGETQYF
>.|.|TRBV5-1|TRBJ2-1
TGCGCCAGCAGCCTACTGACTAGATTCAATGAGCAGTTCTTC
CASSLLTRFNEQFF
>.|.|TRBV2|TRBJ2-1
TGTGCCAGCAGCGAGAGCCAGGGGGGCAATGAGCAGTTCTTC
CASSESQGGNEQFF
>.|.|TRBV20-1|TRBJ2-1
TGCAGTGCTTATCCCTATGAGCAGTTCTTC
CSAYPYEQFF
>.|TRBD2|TRBV15|TRBJ2-4
TGTGCCACCAGCATGGGCCTAGCGGGAGGGTACAACATTCAGTACTTC
CATSMGLAGGYNIQYF
>once|.|TRBV5-1|TRBJ2-3
TGCGCCAGCAGCCTCACAGATACGCAGTATTTT
CASSLTDTQYF
>.|TRBD1|TRBV27|TRBJ2-7
TGTGCCAGCAGTTTACGACAGGGGAGCACCTGGGAGCAGTACTTC
CASSLRQGSTWEQYF
>.|.|TRBV2|TRBJ1-5
TGTGCCAGCAGTGATGCGGATCTCAGCAATCAGCCCCAGCATTTT
CASSDADLSNQPQHF
>.|TRBD2|TRBV19|TRBJ2-7
TGTGCCAGTAGTATAGCGGGAGGGCGCGAGCAGTACTTC
CASSIAGGREQYF
>.|.|TRBV29-1|TRBJ2-5
TGCAGCGTTGACCAGGGCCTTCTGTCCCAGTACTTC
CSVDQGLLSQYF
>once|TRBD2|TRBV7-2|TRBJ2-5
TGTGCCAGCAGCTTAGGAGGGAGGGCTTGGGAGACCCAGTACTTC
CASSLGGRAWETQYF
>.|TRBD2|TRBV5-1|TRBJ2-5
TGCGCCAGCAGCTCCGGGGAGGGCGGGAGATTGGGGGAGACCCAGTACTTC
CASSSGEGGRLGETQYF
>once|TRBD2|TRBV19|TRBJ2-2
TGTGCCAGTCGGGGGGGGGCCGCCGGGGAGCTGTTTTTT
CASRGGAAGELFF
>.|TRBD1|TRBV7-9|TRBJ1-5
TGTGCCAGCAGCTCCGGGACAGGGCTGTTCGGCAATCAGCCCCAGCATTTT
CASSSGTGLFGNQPQHF
>few|.|TRBV6-1|TRBJ1-2
TGTGCCAGCAGTGAATTGACAGAATCCGTCCATGGCTACACCTTC
CASSELTESVHGYTF
>few|.|TRBV2|TRBJ2-2
TGTGCCAGCTCTTCCGGGAGAAACACCGGGGAGCTGTTTTTT
CASSSGRNTGELFF
>.|TRBD1|TRBV6-5|TRBJ1-1
TGTGCCAGCAGGATACAGGGGACGTTGAACACTGAAGCTTTCTTT
CASRIQGTLNTEAFF
>.|TRBD2|TRBV9|TRBJ2-7
TGTGCCAGCAGCGTAGGTCGGCTAGCGGGAGCCTACGAGCAGTACTTC
CASSVGRLAGAYEQYF